The 8 T cell receptor beta chains listed next were all sequenced from one sample in a study of chemoradiotherapy in HPV16-positive cancers. Generated by immunoSEQ multiplex PCR, the TCRdb table keeps only in-frame clones and is missing some. Of 25,000 to 30,000 clones in the sample, around nine tenths were seen once. The sample here was blood, taken from a patient who underwent chemoradiotherapy. The receptors originated from a human donor with HPV-associated anogenital cancer.

CDR3 sequence reads: CASSETRGTGELFF. CDR3 sequence (DNA): TGTGCCAGCAGTGAAACTAGGGGGACCGGGGAGCTGTTTTTT. This chain uses TRBV2 with TRBJ2-2, with D possibly TRBD1 on 6 matching bases. Germline V gene lookup returns CDR1 SNHLY and CDR2 FYNNEI. The CDR3 is 14 amino acids. V lost 2 bases and J 5 bases, leaving 9 bases between the germline ends. The variable domain in full, completed from reference TRBV2 and TRBJ2-2, reads EPEVTQTPSHQVTQMGQEVILRCVPISNHLYFYWYRQILGQKVEFLVSFYNNEISEKSEIFDDQFSVERPDGSNFTLKIRSTKLEDSAMYFCASSETRGTGELFFGEGSRLTVL.

The chain recombines TRBV25-1 with TRBJ1-1, with D hard to call. Germline CDR1 reads MGHDK; CDR2 reads SYGVNS. The CDR3 is made up of 13 amino acids. Trimming shortened V by 7 bases and J by 4 bases, and 13 bases separated the two germline ends. As DNA, the CDR3 is TGTGCCAGCACCTTGACTAAGCCCACTGAAGCTTTCTTT. It encodes CASTLTKPTEAFF.

The rearrangement joins TRBV19 to TRBJ2-7; D ambiguous. Germline V gives CDR1 LNHDA, CDR2 SQIVND (reference sequence). The CDR3 loop spans 15 amino acids. Trimming took 5 bases from V and 0 from J, leaving 14 bases between them. In DNA, the CDR3 is TGTGCCAGTAGTCGTGCGACCCTCAGCTCCTACGAGCAGTACTTC. This translates into CASSRATLSSYEQYF.

The chain uses TRBV5-5 and TRBJ2-7, with D possibly matching TRBD1 (6 bases). This CDR3 has 16 amino acids. Germline V gene sequence: CDR1 SGHKS, CDR2 YYEKEE (reference sequence). The V gene lost 1 base and the J gene lost 3 bases, with 17 bases spanning the gap. The CDR3 sequence is CASSLSFQGQFYEQYF. The CDR3 coding sequence is TGTGCCAGCAGCTTGTCCTTCCAGGGACAATTCTACGAGCAGTACTTC.

The J gene is TRBJ2-1, the V gene TRBV10-3, with TRBD2 identical over 13 bases. The V and J ends lost 10 bases and 6 bases, in that order; junction bases with no gene match: 9. In germline, CDR1 is ENHRY, CDR2 SYGVKD. The CDR3 length is 15 residues. In DNA, the CDR3 is TGTGCCACTCGCGGACTAGCGGGAGATGGCAATGAGCAGTTCTTC. It is translated as CATRGLAGDGNEQFF.

The chain recombines TRBV19 with TRBJ1-2; D call uncertain. Trimming shortened V by 1 base and J by 4 bases, and 10 bases separated the two germline ends. This CDR3 comprises 14 residues. CDR1 LNHDA and CDR2 SQIVND come from the germline V gene (reference sequence). The CDR3 sequence: CASSIGAGVYGYTF. In DNA form, the CDR3 reads TGTGCCAGTAGTATAGGTGCAGGCGTCTATGGCTACACCTTC.

The chain combines TRBV19 with TRBJ1-1; D is possibly TRBD1 (5 bases). V was shortened by 1 base and J by 11 bases, with 20 bases between the two germline ends. CDR3 length equals 15 residues. CDR1 and CDR2 from the germline V gene are LNHDA and SQIVND (reference sequence). Here the CDR3 reads CASSIAPGTPGDAFF. In DNA, the CDR3 is TGTGCCAGTAGTATAGCTCCCGGGACCCCTGGGGATGCTTTCTTT. Full variable domain (remainder filled in from reference TRBV19 and TRBJ1-1): DGGITQSPKYLFRKEGQNVTLSCEQNLNHDAMYWYRQDPGQGLRLIYYSQIVNDFQKGDIAEGYSVSREKKESFPLTVTSAQKNPTAFYLCASSIAPGTPGDAFFGQGTRLTVV.

This chain links TRBV5-1 with TRBJ1-2; D not resolved. Trimming shortened V by 1 base and J by 4 bases, and 14 bases separated the two germline ends. This CDR3 has 15 residues. Germline lookup yields CDR1 SGHRS and CDR2 YFSETQ. The CDR3: CASSLLASQLYGYTF. CDR3 nucleotides: TGCGCCAGCAGCTTGTTAGCCAGCCAACTCTATGGCTACACCTTC.